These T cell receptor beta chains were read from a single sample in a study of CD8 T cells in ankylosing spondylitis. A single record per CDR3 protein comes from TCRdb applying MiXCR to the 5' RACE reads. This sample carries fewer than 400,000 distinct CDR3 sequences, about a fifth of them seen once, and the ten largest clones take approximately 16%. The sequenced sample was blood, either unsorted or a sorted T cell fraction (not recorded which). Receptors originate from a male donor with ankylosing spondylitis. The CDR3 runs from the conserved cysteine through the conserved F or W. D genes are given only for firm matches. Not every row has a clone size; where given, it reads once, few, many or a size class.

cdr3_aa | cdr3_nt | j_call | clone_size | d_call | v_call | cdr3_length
CASSWEADTDTQYF | TGCGCCAGCAGCTGGGAAGCGGACACAGATACGCAGTATTTT | TRBJ2-3 | NA | NA | TRBV5-1 | 14
CASSQESDQPQHF | TGTGCCAGCAGCCAAGAAAGTGATCAGCCCCAGCATTTT | TRBJ1-5 | few | NA | TRBV4-2 | 13
CSARHRDRGHEQYF | TGCAGTGCTAGACACCGGGACAGGGGCCACGAGCAGTACTTC | TRBJ2-7 | NA | TRBD1 | TRBV20-1 | 14
CASSQLDYNEQFF | TGTGCCAGCAGCCAACTGGATTACAATGAGCAGTTCTTC | TRBJ2-1 | many | NA | TRBV3-1 | 13
CASTYRRASTDTQYF | TGTGCCAGCACCTATAGGAGGGCTAGCACAGATACGCAGTATTTT | TRBJ2-3 | NA | NA | TRBV6-1 | 15
CASSPLTSGSLGEQFF | TGTGCCAGCAGCCCACTTACTAGCGGGAGTTTGGGTGAGCAGTTCTTC | TRBJ2-1 | few | TRBD2 | TRBV7-8 | 16
CASKLLAGVISGNTIYF | TGTGCCAGCAAACTACTGGCGGGGGTTATATCTGGAAACACCATATATTTT | TRBJ1-3 | NA | NA | TRBV2 | 17
CATSDFGGITDTQYF | TGTGCCACCAGTGATTTTGGTGGGATCACAGATACGCAGTATTTT | TRBJ2-3 | NA | NA | TRBV24-1 | 15
CSAGLAGGRSEQFF | TGCAGTGCAGGACTAGCGGGAGGGCGTAGTGAGCAGTTCTTC | TRBJ2-1 | NA | TRBD2 | TRBV20-1 | 14
CASSPGAGDSDTQYF | TGTGCCAGCTCACCAGGGGCAGGGGACTCAGATACGCAGTATTTT | TRBJ2-3 | once | NA | TRBV18 | 15
CASSRLAGGPADTQYF | TGTGCCAGCAGTCGACTAGCGGGAGGGCCTGCAGATACGCAGTATTTT | TRBJ2-3 | NA | TRBD2 | TRBV6-1 | 16
CAISEDGGAPQETQYF | TGTGCCATCAGTGAGGACGGCGGGGCCCCGCAAGAGACCCAGTACTTC | TRBJ2-5 | NA | NA | TRBV10-3 | 16
CAWSAGGVRGEQFF | TGTGCCTGGAGCGCGGGGGGAGTACGGGGAGAGCAGTTCTTC | TRBJ2-1 | NA | TRBD2 | TRBV30 | 14
CASRQRWPSGIPETQYF | TGTGCCAGCAGACAGCGTTGGCCTAGCGGGATCCCGGAGACCCAGTATTTC | TRBJ2-5 | few | TRBD2 | TRBV27 | 17
CASSQEAGALYEQYF | TGTGCCAGCAGCCAAGAGGCGGGAGCGCTCTACGAGCAGTACTTC | TRBJ2-7 | few | TRBD2 | TRBV3-1 | 15
CATSDPGGPSNQPQHF | TGTGCCACCAGTGACCCGGGGGGGCCAAGCAATCAGCCCCAGCATTTT | TRBJ1-5 | NA | NA | TRBV24-1 | 16
CASSQEAGAQYF | TGTGCCAGCAGCCAAGAGGCGGGGGCCCAGTACTTC | TRBJ2-5 | NA | TRBD2 | TRBV7-2 | 12
CASSPRDLRGRETQYF | TGCGCCAGCAGCCCGCGTGACCTTCGGGGTCGAGAGACCCAGTACTTC | TRBJ2-5 | NA | NA | TRBV4-1 | 16
CASSDPGGYSYNEQFF | TGTGCCAGCAGTGACCCTGGCGGGTACTCCTACAATGAGCAGTTCTTC | TRBJ2-1 | NA | NA | TRBV6-1 | 16
CAWSVRGGDTQYF | TGTGCCTGGAGTGTACGGGGCGGAGATACGCAGTATTTT | TRBJ2-3 | few | NA | TRBV30 | 13
CSTLSGTSGSSDTQYF | TGCAGTACACTCTCCGGGACTAGCGGGAGCTCAGATACGCAGTATTTT | TRBJ2-3 | few | TRBD2 | TRBV20-1 | 16
CASQPVGSKTQYF | TGTGCCTCCCAGCCTGTCGGTTCAAAGACCCAGTACTTC | TRBJ2-5 | NA | NA | TRBV12-3/TRBV12-4 | 13
CASSHPTVTDTQYF | TGCGCCAGCAGCCACCCGACAGTCACAGATACGCAGTATTTT | TRBJ2-3 | few | NA | TRBV4-3 | 14
CSARGDSGQFF | TGCAGTGCTAGAGGGGACTCCGGGCAGTTCTTC | TRBJ2-1 | NA | NA | TRBV20-1 | 11
CSATGTHQNIQYF | TGCAGTGCTACCGGGACCCACCAGAACATTCAGTACTTC | TRBJ2-4 | few | NA | TRBV20-1 | 13
CSASSGRGRLYEQYF | TGCAGTGCTAGTTCCGGGCGAGGGCGCCTCTACGAGCAGTACTTC | TRBJ2-7 | NA | NA | TRBV20-1 | 15
CASSLESEQFF | TGTGCCAGCAGTTTAGAAAGTGAGCAGTTCTTC | TRBJ2-1 | few | NA | TRBV12-3/TRBV12-4 | 11
CATSAGWPSSTDTQYF | TGTGCCACCAGTGCCGGATGGCCATCAAGCACAGATACGCAGTATTTT | TRBJ2-3 | few | NA | TRBV24-1 | 16
CASSFNSGGSTGELFF | TGTGCCAGCAGCTTTAATTCAGGTGGGAGTACCGGGGAGCTGTTTTTT | TRBJ2-2 | NA | NA | TRBV11-1 | 16
CASSYRVAARVYDEQYF | TGTGCCAGCAGCTATCGAGTAGCGGCTCGGGTTTATGACGAGCAGTACTTC | TRBJ2-7 | few | NA | TRBV7-8 | 17
CSVDASGELFF | TGCAGCGTTGATGCCTCCGGGGAGCTGTTTTTT | TRBJ2-2 | NA | NA | TRBV29-1 | 11
CSASDREVETQYF | TGCAGTGCTAGTGACCGGGAAGTAGAGACCCAGTACTTC | TRBJ2-5 | NA | NA | TRBV20-1 | 13
CSALLAGATDTQYF | TGCAGTGCTCTACTAGCGGGAGCCACAGATACGCAGTATTTT | TRBJ2-3 | few | TRBD2 | TRBV20-1 | 14
CASSLEGLGEQYF | TGCGCCAGCAGCTTGGAAGGGTTAGGGGAGCAGTACTTC | TRBJ2-7 | many | NA | TRBV5-1 | 13
CASGLTSGAYNEQLF | TGTGCCAGTGGCCTTACTAGCGGAGCTTACAATGAGCAGTTGTTC | TRBJ2-1 | NA | TRBD2 | TRBV2 | 15
CASSLGAGSEPQHF | TGCGCCAGCAGCTTGGGGGCAGGGAGTGAGCCCCAGCATTTT | TRBJ1-5 | few | NA | TRBV5-1 | 14
CASREVQGLTGELFF | TGCGCCAGCAGGGAAGTACAGGGCCTCACCGGGGAGCTGTTTTTT | TRBJ2-2 | NA | NA | TRBV5-1 | 15
CASSLVLVSGANVLTF | TGTGCCAGCAGCTTAGTACTAGTCTCTGGGGCCAACGTCCTGACTTTC | TRBJ2-6 | many | NA | TRBV7-8 | 16
CASSYGLAADTQYF | TGTGCCAGCAGTTACGGGCTAGCGGCAGATACGCAGTATTTT | TRBJ2-3 | few | TRBD2 | TRBV6-2/TRBV6-3 | 14
CASSETGGTEAFF | TGCGCCAGCAGCGAAACAGGGGGCACTGAAGCTTTCTTT | TRBJ1-1 | few | TRBD1 | TRBV5-1 | 13
CSARVGTDNNSPLHF | TGCAGTGCTAGAGTTGGGACAGATAACAATTCACCCCTCCACTTT | TRBJ1-6 | few | TRBD1 | TRBV20-1 | 15
CSAPFSLGLARPLSTDTQYF | TGCAGTGCTCCCTTCTCTTTAGGACTAGCGCGACCCCTCAGCACAGATACGCAGTATTTT | TRBJ2-3 | NA | TRBD2 | TRBV20-1 | 20